The 30 T cell receptor beta chains listed next were all sequenced from one sample in a study of shared clonotypes between healthy human individuals. The repertoire was sequenced with immunoSEQ multiplex PCR; TCRdb's copy has only in-frame clones and lacks some. The sample includes 980,000 or so clones, more than 75% of them seen just once. Source material: memory CD4+ T cells sorted from blood. The subset here: CD45RA-negative fraction. The receptors derive from a man aged 18 to 35 in good health.

This clone was detected a few times. This chain joins TRBV19 and TRBJ1-2; D call uncertain. Trimming stripped 3 bases from V and 3 bases from J, with 8 bases between. From germline, CDR1 is LNHDA and CDR2 SQIVND (reference sequence). This CDR3 has 13 residues. CDR3 region: CASSISDYYGYTF. For the CDR3, the DNA is TGTGCCAGTAGTATTAGTGACTACTATGGCTACACCTTC. Full variable domain (rest looked up from reference TRBV19 and TRBJ1-2): DGGITQSPKYLFRKEGQNVTLSCEQNLNHDAMYWYRQDPGQGLRLIYYSQIVNDFQKGDIAEGYSVSREKKESFPLTVTSAQKNPTAFYLCASSISDYYGYTFGSGTRLTVV.

V is TRBV7-9 and J is TRBJ2-3; 11 positions agree with TRBD1. After removal of 4 bases from V and 5 bases from J, the junction contained 5 bases not matched to a gene. Germline lookup yields CDR1 SEHNR and CDR2 FQNEAQ (reference sequence). The CDR3 is 15 amino acids. The CDR3: CASSSDRGRGDTQYF. The CDR3 region has the DNA TGTGCCAGCAGCTCGGACAGGGGGCGAGGAGATACGCAGTATTTT.

The chain carries TRBV5-1 and TRBJ2-5; TRBD1 aligns across 10 bases. The CDR3 length is 15 residues. CDR1 SGHRS and CDR2 YFSETQ come from the germline V gene. V lost 0 bases to trimming and J lost 6 bases; unmatched junction nucleotides: 5. CDR3 amino acids: CASSLGGTGEQTQYF. CDR3 DNA: TGCGCCAGCAGCTTGGGTGGGACAGGGGAACAGACCCAGTACTTC.

This clone was observed a few times. J is TRBJ1-6 and V is TRBV30; 9 positions agree with TRBD1. After removal of 5 bases from V and 7 bases from J, the junction contained 9 bases not matched to a gene. The CDR3 spans 15 residues. Germline-derived CDR1 and CDR2 are GTSNPN and SVGIG (reference sequence). For the CDR3, the DNA is TGTGCCTGGCGGCGGGACAGGGTGCAGAATTCACCCCTCCACTTT. It translates to CAWRRDRVQNSPLHF.

The chain links TRBV6-5 to TRBJ2-7, with 8 bases lining up with TRBD1. CDR1 and CDR2 from the germline V gene are MNHEY and SVGAGI. The CDR3 totals 14 residues. V lost 5 bases, J lost 4 bases, and 7 bases stayed unmatched. CDR3 sequence (DNA): TGTGCCAGCAGTCCCCAGACAGGGGAATACGAGCAGTACTTC. It yields the protein CASSPQTGEYEQYF.

V and J are TRBV28 and TRBJ1-3, with D maybe TRBD1 (5 bases). CDR1 is MDHEN and CDR2 is SYDVKM in the germline V gene. V was cut by 5 bases and J by 2 bases, with 10 bases left in between. CDR3 length: 14 amino acids. CDR3 loop: CASSRGVPGNTIYF. The DNA of the CDR3 is TGTGCCAGCAGTAGGGGTGTACCTGGAAACACCATATATTTT.

With regard to this clone: The junction departs from germline at one end; a sequencing error may be responsible. This sequence joins TRBV6-5 and TRBJ1-2, with D maybe TRBD1 (5 bases). The CDR3 contains 13 residues. The germline CDR1 and CDR2 sequences are MNHEY and SVGAGI. CDR3 in amino acids: CASSYLGVSTLHF. In DNA, the CDR3 is TGTGCCAGCAGTTACCTGGGGGTGTCGACCCTGCACTTC.

This clone was found a few times. The gene calls are TRBV13 and TRBJ2-7; D call uncertain. This CDR3 contains 12 residues. The V and J ends lost 3 bases and 3 bases respectively, with 6 bases between them. Germline-derived CDR1 and CDR2 are PRHDT and FYEKMQ (reference sequence). The CDR3 bases are TGTGCCAGCAGCTTCGTTGGCTACGAGCAGTACTTC. This encodes CASSFVGYEQYF.

The rearrangement links TRBV7-8 to TRBJ2-2; a weak D match, TRBD1 (7 bases). CDR3 length: 18 residues. Trimming removed 6 bases from V and 7 bases from J, with 27 bases in between. Germline CDR1 reads SGHVS; CDR2 reads FQNEAQ. CDR3 sequence: CASRPLPGGPGSGGELFF. Written as DNA, the CDR3 is TGTGCCAGCAGACCTCTCCCAGGGGGGCCTGGTTCGGGCGGGGAGCTGTTTTTT.

This clone was found many times. The sample contains more than one DNA sequence encoding this CDR3. The chain has TRBV25-1 and TRBJ1-4, with 8 bases that match TRBD1. Germline V CDR1 and CDR2: MGHDK, SYGVNS. V gave up 2 bases and J gave up 3 bases; unmatched junction bases: 5. The CDR3 extends over 16 amino acids. CDR3 DNA sequence: TGTGCCAGCAGTGAAGACAGGGGTAGGTCTAATGAAAAACTGTTTTTT. Translation: CASSEDRGRSNEKLFF. Together with reference TRBV25-1 and TRBJ1-4, the CDR3 gives the full variable domain: EADIYQTPRYLVIGTGKKITLECSQTMGHDKMYWYQQDPGMELHLIHYSYGVNSTEKGDLSSESTVSRIRTEHFPLTLESARPSHTSQYLCASSEDRGRSNEKLFFGSGTQLSVL.

Note on this clone: This CDR3 is also generated by other DNA sequences in the sample. This chain connects TRBV5-1 to TRBJ1-2, with D uncertain. With 5 bases removed from V and 0 bases from J, the gap between germline ends came to 8 bases. The CDR3 length is 13 residues. The germline V gene has CDR1 SGHRS and CDR2 YFSETQ. The CDR3 bases are TGCGCCAGCAGTGGAGGAGCTAACTATGGCTACACCTTC. Amino acid sequence: CASSGGANYGYTF.

This sequence joins TRBV9 and TRBJ1-2; D gene ambiguous. Germline lookup yields CDR1 SGDLS and CDR2 YYNGEE. The CDR3 is 14 residues long. V was shortened by 5 bases and J by 4 bases, with 15 bases between the two germline ends. The CDR3 loop reads CASSSRNPVYGYTF. The CDR3 coding sequence is TGTGCCAGCAGTTCCAGAAATCCCGTCTATGGCTACACCTTC. The complete variable domain, with remaining parts taken from reference TRBV9 and TRBJ1-2, reads DSGVTQTPKHLITATGQRVTLRCSPRSGDLSVYWYQQSLDQGLQFLIQYYNGEERAKGNILERFSAQQFPDLHSELNLSSLELGDSALYFCASSSRNPVYGYTFGSGTRLTVV.

The rearrangement links TRBV28 to TRBJ1-4; 9 nucleotides align to TRBD1. CDR3 length: 15 residues. V shed 2 bases, J shed 7 bases, and the junction held 5 bases outside the gene matches. Germline V gene lookup returns CDR1 MDHEN and CDR2 SYDVKM. CDR3: CASSLIGTGFEKLFF. The CDR3, as DNA: TGTGCCAGCAGTTTAATCGGGACAGGGTTTGAAAAACTGTTTTTT.

The chain employs TRBV21-1 and TRBJ2-7; the table's D gene call, TRBD2, was not cross checked with the DNA. TRBV21-1 corresponds to a pseudogene. The CDR3 extends over 18 amino acids. The CDR3 DNA reads TGTGCCAGCAGCTTACTGCTTTGGTGTCCGCGGGGTACCTACGAGCAGTACTTC. This translates into CASSLLLWCPRGTYEQYF.

The rearrangement joins TRBV6-1 to TRBJ1-1, with unresolved D. Germline V CDR1 and CDR2: MNHNS, SASEGT. Trimming removed 3 bases from V and 0 bases from J, with 8 bases in between. The CDR3 has 14 residues. The CDR3 DNA reads TGTGCCAGCAGTGATCTCGGTATGAACACTGAAGCTTTCTTT. Translated: CASSDLGMNTEAFF.

About this clone itself: The same CDR3 arises from other DNA sequences in this sample as well. The gene calls are TRBV7-2 and TRBJ1-2; D call uncertain. The CDR3 runs to 14 residues. CDR1 is SGHTA, CDR2 FQGNSA, per germline. V was pared by 4 bases and J by 2 bases, with 11 bases between. The CDR3 nucleotides are TGTGCCAGCAGCTCCCCCGGCTTAAACTATGGCTACACCTTC. Translated: CASSSPGLNYGYTF.

The chain joins TRBV10-1 to TRBJ2-1; 8 bases match TRBD2. The trim removed 5 bases at V and 0 bases at J, leaving 6 bases unmatched. This CDR3 comprises 16 residues. Germline V gene data show CDR1 as WNHNN and CDR2 as SYGVQD (reference sequence). This CDR3 reads CASSNTREGSYNEQFF. DNA of the CDR3: TGCGCCAGCAGTAATACCCGGGAGGGCTCCTACAATGAGCAGTTCTTC.

The chain carries TRBV27 and TRBJ1-5, with D possibly being TRBD1 (5 bases). There are 14 residues in the CDR3. The germline V and J ends were trimmed by 3 bases and 3 bases, with 9 bases remaining between them. Germline CDR1 MNHEY, CDR2 SMNVEV (reference sequence). CDR3 in amino acids: CASSLRGINQPQHF. Written as DNA, the CDR3 is TGTGCCAGCAGTTTGCGGGGGATCAATCAGCCCCAGCATTTT.

Only a few counts were recorded for this clone. This chain uses TRBV27 with TRBJ1-2, with 8 positions matching TRBD1. The CDR3 contains 13 residues. From germline, CDR1 is MNHEY and CDR2 SMNVEV (reference sequence). Unmatched junction bases numbered 1, after V lost 3 bases and J lost 4 bases. The CDR3 region is CASSLTGAYGYTF. In DNA, the CDR3 is TGTGCCAGCAGTTTGACAGGGGCCTATGGCTACACCTTC.

This clone showed up just a few times. The V call is TRBV25-1, the J call TRBJ1-6; maybe TRBD1 (6 bases). V gave up 10 bases and J gave up 8 bases, with 15 bases separating them. The CDR3 totals 13 residues. Germline V gene lookup returns CDR1 MGHDK and CDR2 SYGVNS. The CDR3 loop is CATSRAGDSPLHF. Written as DNA, the CDR3 is TGTGCCACCTCAAGGGCAGGGGATTCACCCCTCCACTTT.

This rearrangement joins TRBV19 to TRBJ1-6; D not resolved. The CDR3 spans 14 residues. CDR1 is LNHDA, CDR2 SQIVND, per germline (reference sequence). Trimming pared 6 bases from V and 7 bases from J, leaving 13 bases between. The CDR3 sequence is CASSPGRENSPLHF. The CDR3 DNA sequence: TGTGCCAGTAGCCCAGGACGTGAGAATTCACCCCTCCACTTT. Full variable domain (remainder filled in from reference TRBV19 and TRBJ1-6): DGGITQSPKYLFRKEGQNVTLSCEQNLNHDAMYWYRQDPGQGLRLIYYSQIVNDFQKGDIAEGYSVSREKKESFPLTVTSAQKNPTAFYLCASSPGRENSPLHFGNGTRLTVT.

The sample holds a few counts of this clone. J is TRBJ1-2 and V is TRBV28, with a tentative D call TRBD1 (6 bases). Trimming removed 5 bases from V and 9 bases from J, with 13 bases in between. This CDR3 spans 12 amino acids. In germline, CDR1 is MDHEN, CDR2 SYDVKM. The chain's CDR3 is CASSLQGQSYTF. In nucleotides, the CDR3 is TGTGCCAGCAGTCTTCAGGGGCAAAGCTACACCTTC.

This rearrangement joins TRBV2 to TRBJ1-4; weak D call: TRBD1 (6 bases). The CDR3 length is 14 residues. Between the trimmed V and J ends, which lost 5 bases and 4 bases, there was a span of 11 bases. Per germline, CDR1 SNHLY and CDR2 FYNNEI. CDR3 DNA sequence: TGTGCCAGCAGTCAACAGGGATATAATGAAAAACTGTTTTTT. Its protein product is CASSQQGYNEKLFF.

The genes are TRBV5-8 and TRBJ1-3, with D unclear. This CDR3 spans 15 amino acids. V was cut by 0 bases and J by 2 bases, with 9 bases left in between. Germline CDR1 reads SGHTS; CDR2 reads YDEGEE. CDR3 nucleotide sequence: TGTGCCAGCAGCTTGGGCGGGGAAACTGGAAACACCATATATTTT. Translation gives CASSLGGETGNTIYF.

In this sample, this clone turned up many times. The rearrangement joins TRBV7-2 to TRBJ2-7; TRBD1 agrees at 8 bases. The trim removed 0 bases at V and 3 bases at J, leaving 4 bases unmatched. This CDR3 is 15 amino acids long. Germline V CDR1 and CDR2: SGHTA, FQGNSA. The CDR3 here is CASSLAHRGIYEQYF. CDR3 nucleotide sequence: TGTGCCAGCAGCTTAGCGCACAGGGGGATCTACGAGCAGTACTTC.

The V and J genes are TRBV6-6 and TRBJ1-3; 7 nucleotides align to TRBD1. Germline CDR1 and CDR2: MNHNY and SVGAGI (reference sequence). V lost 6 bases and J lost 1; bases outside the gene matches: 9. The length of the CDR3 is 16 residues. The CDR3 nucleotides are TGTGCCAGCAGCGGGACAGATATTTTATCTGGAAACACCATATATTTT. This encodes CASSGTDILSGNTIYF.

The chain has TRBV30 and TRBJ2-2; tentative D call: TRBD2 (7 bases). Germline V CDR1 and CDR2: GTSNPN, SVGIG (reference sequence). There are 14 residues in the CDR3. The ends were cut back, 5 bases at V and 6 bases at J, with 16 bases in the middle. The CDR3 coding sequence is TGTGCCTGGGGACTACGCGGGGGCTCCGGGGAGCTGTTTTTT. Protein sequence: CAWGLRGGSGELFF.

This clone was seen at least ten times. V usage is TRBV10-3 and J usage is TRBJ1-1; possible D gene TRBD1, 5 bases. Trimming took 6 bases from V and 2 from J, leaving 10 bases between them. The CDR3 loop spans 13 amino acids. Germline V gene sequence: CDR1 ENHRY, CDR2 SYGVKD. The CDR3 coding sequence is TGTGCCATCAGCCTCGGGACCAACACTGAAGCTTTCTTT. Encoded protein: CAISLGTNTEAFF.

The chain recombines TRBV29-1 with TRBJ2-7, with D possibly matching TRBD1 (5 bases). V gave up 5 bases and J gave up 5 bases, with 16 bases separating them. Germline V lookup: CDR1 SQVTM, CDR2 ANQGSEA. The length of the CDR3 is 13 residues. The CDR3 DNA follows: TGCAGCGTTCGACAGCCACTGGTAGACGAGCAGTACTTC. Its protein is CSVRQPLVDEQYF.

CDR3 DNA sequence: TGTGCCAGCAGGCAAACGGGAGAATGGGTTTCGGACGAGCAGTACTTC. It specifies CASRQTGEWVSDEQYF. The V gene is TRBV6-6, the J gene TRBJ2-7, with D possibly being TRBD2 (6 bases). CDR3 length equals 16 residues. V was cut by 6 bases and J by 5 bases, with 23 bases left in between. Germline lookup yields CDR1 MNHNY and CDR2 SVGAGI (reference sequence).